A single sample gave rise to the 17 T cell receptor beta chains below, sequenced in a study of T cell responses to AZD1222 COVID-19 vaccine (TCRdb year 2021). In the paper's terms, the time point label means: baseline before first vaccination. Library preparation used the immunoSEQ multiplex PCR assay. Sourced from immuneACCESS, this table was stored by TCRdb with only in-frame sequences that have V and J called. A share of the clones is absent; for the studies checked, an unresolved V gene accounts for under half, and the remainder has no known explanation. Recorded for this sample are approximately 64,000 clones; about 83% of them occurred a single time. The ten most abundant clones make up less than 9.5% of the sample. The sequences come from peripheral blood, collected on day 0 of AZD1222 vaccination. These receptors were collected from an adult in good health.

Written as DNA, the CDR3 is TGTGCCAGCAGCTCTCAGGGAGGGGGGGCCTATGGCTACACCTTC. Protein product: CASSSQGGGAYGYTF. This chain uses TRBV7-9 with TRBJ1-2; D might be TRBD1 (6 bases). The CDR3 has 15 amino acids. The germline CDR1 and CDR2 sequences are SEHNR and FQNEAQ (reference sequence). Trimming left V 4 bases short and J 4 bases short, with 16 bases between.

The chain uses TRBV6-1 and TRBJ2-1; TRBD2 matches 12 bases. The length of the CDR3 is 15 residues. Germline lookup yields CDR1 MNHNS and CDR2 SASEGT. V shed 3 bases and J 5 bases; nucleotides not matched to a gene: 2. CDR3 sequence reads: CASSDGLAGNNEQFF. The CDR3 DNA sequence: TGTGCCAGCAGTGATGGACTAGCGGGAAACAATGAGCAGTTCTTC.

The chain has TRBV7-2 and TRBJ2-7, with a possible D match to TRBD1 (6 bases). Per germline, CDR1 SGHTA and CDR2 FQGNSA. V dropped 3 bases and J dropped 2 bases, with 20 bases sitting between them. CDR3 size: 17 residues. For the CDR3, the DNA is TGTGCCAGCAGCTTGGGCCCGGGACACAAGGGACCCTACGAGCAGTACTTC. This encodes CASSLGPGHKGPYEQYF.

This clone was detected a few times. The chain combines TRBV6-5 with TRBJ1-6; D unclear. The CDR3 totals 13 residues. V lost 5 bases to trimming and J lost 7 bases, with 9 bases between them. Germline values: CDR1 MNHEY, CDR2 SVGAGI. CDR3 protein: CASSPQQNSPLHF. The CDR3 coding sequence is TGTGCCAGCAGTCCCCAACAGAATTCACCCCTCCACTTT.

CDR3: CASSAWTSGHTEAFF. CDR3 nucleotides: TGTGCCAGTAGTGCCTGGACGTCAGGGCACACTGAAGCTTTCTTT. The chain employs TRBV19 and TRBJ1-1, with D possibly matching TRBD1 (5 bases). CDR1 and CDR2 (germline): LNHDA, SQIVND (reference sequence). The CDR3 is 15 residues long. With 5 bases removed from V and 3 bases from J, the gap between germline ends came to 16 bases.

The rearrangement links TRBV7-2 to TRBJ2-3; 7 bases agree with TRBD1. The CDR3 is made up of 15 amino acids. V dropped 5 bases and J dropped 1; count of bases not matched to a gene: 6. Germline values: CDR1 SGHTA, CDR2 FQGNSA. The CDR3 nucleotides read TGTGCCAGCAGCCCAGACAGGGCTCGCACAGATACGCAGTATTTT. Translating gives CASSPDRARTDTQYF. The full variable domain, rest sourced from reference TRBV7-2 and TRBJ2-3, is GAGVSQSPSNKVTEKGKDVELRCDPISGHTALYWYRQSLGQGLEFLIYFQGNSAPDKSGLPSDRFSAERTGGSVSTLTIQRTQQEDSAVYLCASSPDRARTDTQYFGPGTRLTVL.

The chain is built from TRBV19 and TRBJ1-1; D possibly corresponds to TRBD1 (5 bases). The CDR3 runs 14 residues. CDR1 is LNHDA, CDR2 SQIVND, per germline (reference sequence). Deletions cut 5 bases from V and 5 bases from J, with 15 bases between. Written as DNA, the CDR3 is TGTGCCAGTAGTCTGATGACAGTCGGGACTGAAGCTTTCTTT. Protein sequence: CASSLMTVGTEAFF.

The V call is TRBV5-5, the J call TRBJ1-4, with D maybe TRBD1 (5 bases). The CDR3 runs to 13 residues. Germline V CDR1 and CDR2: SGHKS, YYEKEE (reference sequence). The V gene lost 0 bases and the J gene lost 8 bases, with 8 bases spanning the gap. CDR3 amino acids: CASSLGGKEKLFF. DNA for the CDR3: TGTGCCAGCAGCTTGGGGGGGAAGGAAAAACTGTTTTTT.

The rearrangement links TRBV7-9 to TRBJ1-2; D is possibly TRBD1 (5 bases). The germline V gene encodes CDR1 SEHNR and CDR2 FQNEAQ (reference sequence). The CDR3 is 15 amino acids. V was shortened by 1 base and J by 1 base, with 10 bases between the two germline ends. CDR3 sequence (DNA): TGTGCCAGCAGCTTAGGCCGGGGGATTAACTATGGCTACACCTTC. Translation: CASSLGRGINYGYTF.

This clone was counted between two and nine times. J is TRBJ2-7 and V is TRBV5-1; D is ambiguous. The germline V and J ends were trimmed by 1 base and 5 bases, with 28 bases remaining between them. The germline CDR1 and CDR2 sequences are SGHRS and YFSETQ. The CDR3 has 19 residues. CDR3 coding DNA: TGCGCCAGCAGCTTGACTCGTGCGGTTAAACCCCTGAGAAGCGACGAGCAGTACTTC. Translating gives CASSLTRAVKPLRSDEQYF.

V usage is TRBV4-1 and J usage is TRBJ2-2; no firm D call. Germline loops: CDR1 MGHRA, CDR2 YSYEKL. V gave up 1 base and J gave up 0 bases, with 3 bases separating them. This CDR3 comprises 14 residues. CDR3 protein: CASSQVTNTGELFF. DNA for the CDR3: TGCGCCAGCAGCCAAGTAACGAACACCGGGGAGCTGTTTTTT.

The CDR3 coding sequence is TGTGCCAGCAGTGAACAGCTTCCCCTCTATTTCGGCTACACCTTC. Translated, it gives CASSEQLPLYFGYTF. The chain uses TRBV6-1 and TRBJ1-2; D gene ambiguous. V lost 2 bases and J 8 bases, leaving 18 bases between the germline ends. Germline CDR1 is MNHNS and CDR2 is SASEGT. The CDR3 loop spans 15 amino acids.

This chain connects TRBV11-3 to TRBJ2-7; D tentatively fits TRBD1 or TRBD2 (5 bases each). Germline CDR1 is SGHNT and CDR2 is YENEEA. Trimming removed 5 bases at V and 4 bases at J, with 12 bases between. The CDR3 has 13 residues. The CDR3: CASSVRDEYEQYF. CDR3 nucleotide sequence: TGTGCCAGCAGCGTCCGGGACGAGTACGAGCAGTACTTC.

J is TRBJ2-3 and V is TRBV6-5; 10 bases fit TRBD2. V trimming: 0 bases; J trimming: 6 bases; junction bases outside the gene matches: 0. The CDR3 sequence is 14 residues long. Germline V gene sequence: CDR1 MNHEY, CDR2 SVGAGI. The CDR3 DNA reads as TGTGCCAGCAGTTACTCGACTAGCGGGGATACGCAGTATTTT. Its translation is CASSYSTSGDTQYF.

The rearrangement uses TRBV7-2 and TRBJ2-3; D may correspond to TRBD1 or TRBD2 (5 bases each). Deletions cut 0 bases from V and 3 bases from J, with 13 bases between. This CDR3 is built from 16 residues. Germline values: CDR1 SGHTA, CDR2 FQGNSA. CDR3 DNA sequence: TGTGCCAGCAGCTTAGCGCAGGGTTGGGGGACAGATACGCAGTATTTT. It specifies CASSLAQGWGTDTQYF. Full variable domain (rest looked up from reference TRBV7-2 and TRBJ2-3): GAGVSQSPSNKVTEKGKDVELRCDPISGHTALYWYRQSLGQGLEFLIYFQGNSAPDKSGLPSDRFSAERTGGSVSTLTIQRTQQEDSAVYLCASSLAQGWGTDTQYFGPGTRLTVL.

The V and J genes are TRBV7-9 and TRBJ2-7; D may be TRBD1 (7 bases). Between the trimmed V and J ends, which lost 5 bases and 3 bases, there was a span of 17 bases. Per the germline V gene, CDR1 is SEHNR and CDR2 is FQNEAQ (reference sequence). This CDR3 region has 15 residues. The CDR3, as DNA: TGTGCCAGCAGCGACGACAGGGTGGGGGGCTACGAGCAGTACTTC. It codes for CASSDDRVGGYEQYF.

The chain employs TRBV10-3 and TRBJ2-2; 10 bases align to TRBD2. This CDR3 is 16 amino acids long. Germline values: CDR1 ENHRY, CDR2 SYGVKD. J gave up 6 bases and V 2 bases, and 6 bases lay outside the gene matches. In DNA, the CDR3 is TGTGCCATCAGTGAGACCCTAGCGGGGGTAGCCGGGGAGCTGTTTTTT. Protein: CAISETLAGVAGELFF.